This T cell receptor beta chain appears in the sequencing data of a study of cytomegalovirus exposure and HLA in healthy donors. General study findings and limits: TCR sequences were mostly rare, though some public TCRs occurred in many donors.

Germline lookup yields CDR1 GTSNPN and CDR2 SVGIG (reference sequence). The CDR3 totals 13 residues. Trimming took off 0 bases at V and 5 bases at J, with 10 bases between the two ends. Primers: 60 Vbeta forward and 13 Jbeta reverse. Measured with immunoSEQ multiplex PCR; TCRdb has only the in-frame clones, and not every one. This sample has under 200,000 clones, with 84% found just once. Remarks on this clone: Antigen specificity is unknown.

The chain couples TRBV30 to TRBJ2-5; D unresolved. The material sequenced was PBMCs. The receptor was derived from a boy between 2 and 10 years old in good health and CMV-seronegative. The CDR3 is CAWSVRLWETQYF. CDR3 DNA sequence: TGTGCCTGGAGTGTACGACTGTGGGAGACCCAGTACTTC.